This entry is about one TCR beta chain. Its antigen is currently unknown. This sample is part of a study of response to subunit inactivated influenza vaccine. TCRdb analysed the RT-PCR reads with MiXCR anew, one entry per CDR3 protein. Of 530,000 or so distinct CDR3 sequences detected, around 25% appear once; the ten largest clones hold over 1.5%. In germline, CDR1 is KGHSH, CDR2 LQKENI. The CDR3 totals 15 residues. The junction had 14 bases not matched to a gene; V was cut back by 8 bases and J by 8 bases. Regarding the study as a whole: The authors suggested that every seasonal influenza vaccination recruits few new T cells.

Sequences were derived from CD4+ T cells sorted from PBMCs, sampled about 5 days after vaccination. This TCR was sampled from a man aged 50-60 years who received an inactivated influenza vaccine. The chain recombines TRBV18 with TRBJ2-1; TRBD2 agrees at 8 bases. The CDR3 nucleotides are TGTGCCAGCAAACAGACTCGGGAGGGGAAGGATGAGCAGTTCTTC. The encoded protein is CASKQTREGKDEQFF. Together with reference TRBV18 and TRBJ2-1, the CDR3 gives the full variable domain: NAGVMQNPRHLVRRRGQEARLRCSPMKGHSHVYWYRQLPEEGLKFMVYLQKENIIDESGMPKERFSAEFPKEGPSILRIQQVVRGDSAAYFCASKQTREGKDEQFFGPGTRLTVL.